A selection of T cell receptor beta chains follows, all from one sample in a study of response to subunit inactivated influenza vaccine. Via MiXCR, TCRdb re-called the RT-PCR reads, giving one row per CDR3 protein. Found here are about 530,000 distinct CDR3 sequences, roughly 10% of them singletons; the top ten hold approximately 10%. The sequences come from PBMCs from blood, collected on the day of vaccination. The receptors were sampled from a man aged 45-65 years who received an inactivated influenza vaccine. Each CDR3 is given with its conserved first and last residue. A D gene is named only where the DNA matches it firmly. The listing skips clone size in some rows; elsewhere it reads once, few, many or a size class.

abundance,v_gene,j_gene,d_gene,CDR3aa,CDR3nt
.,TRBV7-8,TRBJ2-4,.,CASSPLIGTLAKNIQYF,TGTGCCAGCAGCCCTCTGATTGGGACCCTTGCCAAAAACATTCAGTACTTC
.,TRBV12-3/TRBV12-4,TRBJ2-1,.,CASSFLRRDHEQFF,TGTGCCAGCAGTTTTCTCCGCAGGGACCATGAGCAGTTCTTC
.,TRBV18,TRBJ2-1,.,CASSITGGLYNEQFF,TGTGCCAGCTCCATAACCGGGGGCCTATACAATGAGCAGTTCTTC
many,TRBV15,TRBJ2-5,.,CATSRVWEAEETQYF,TGTGCCACCAGCAGAGTTTGGGAGGCGGAAGAGACCCAGTACTTC
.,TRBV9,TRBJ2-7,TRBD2,CASSPRLAGVFYEQYF,TGTGCCAGCAGCCCAAGACTAGCGGGAGTTTTCTACGAGCAGTACTTC
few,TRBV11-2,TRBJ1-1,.,CASSSPGQDEAFF,TGTGCCAGCAGCTCCCCGGGACAAGATGAAGCTTTCTTT
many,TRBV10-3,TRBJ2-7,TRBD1,CAISELGTGGDEQYF,TGTGCCATCAGCGAACTGGGGACAGGGGGCGACGAGCAGTACTTC
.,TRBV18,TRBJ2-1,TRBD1,CASSPLTGNENEQFF,TGTGCCAGCTCACCTTTGACAGGGAATGAGAATGAGCAGTTCTTC
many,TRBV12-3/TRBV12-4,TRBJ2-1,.,CASSPRTSYNEQFF,TGTGCCAGCAGCCCGCGGACCTCCTACAATGAGCAGTTCTTC
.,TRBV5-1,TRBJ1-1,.,CASSAGYTEAFF,TGCGCCAGCAGCGCAGGTTACACTGAAGCTTTCTTT
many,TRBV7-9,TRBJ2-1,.,CASSLALGEEQFF,TGTGCCAGCAGCTTAGCCCTCGGGGAGGAGCAGTTCTTC
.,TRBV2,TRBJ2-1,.,CASSAGDNEQFF,TGTGCCAGCAGTGCGGGGGACAATGAGCAGTTCTTC
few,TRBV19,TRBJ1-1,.,CASNSGGLGTEAFF,TGTGCCAGTAACAGCGGGGGCTTGGGGACTGAAGCTTTCTTT
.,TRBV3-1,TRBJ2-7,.,CASSQDHIVAGHIGEQYF,TGTGCCAGCAGCCAAGATCATATAGTGGCAGGGCATATTGGCGAGCAGTACTTC
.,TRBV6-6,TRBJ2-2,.,CASKQENAGELFF,TGTGCCAGCAAACAGGAGAACGCCGGGGAGCTGTTTTTT
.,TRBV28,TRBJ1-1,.,CASSRQSLNTEAFF,TGTGCCAGCAGCCGACAGTCTTTGAACACTGAAGCTTTCTTT
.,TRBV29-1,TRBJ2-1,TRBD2,CSGTPLAGDYNEQFF,TGCAGCGGAACCCCTCTAGCGGGAGACTACAATGAGCAGTTCTTC
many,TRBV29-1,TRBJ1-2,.,CSVEDLGRSIWDYGYTF,TGCAGCGTTGAAGATTTGGGGAGGAGTATCTGGGACTATGGCTACACCTTC
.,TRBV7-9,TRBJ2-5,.,CASSERGQGETQYF,TGTGCCAGCAGCGAAAGGGGTCAGGGAGAGACCCAGTACTTC
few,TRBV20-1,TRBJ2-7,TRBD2,CSAPSGTTYEQYF,TGCAGTGCACCTAGCGGGACTACCTACGAGCAGTACTTC
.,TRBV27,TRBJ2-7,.,CASSRARGYEQYF,TGTGCCAGCAGTAGAGCCCGAGGGTACGAGCAGTACTTC
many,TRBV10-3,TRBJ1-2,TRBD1,CATGQGRANYGYTF,TGTGCCACGGGACAGGGGAGAGCTAACTATGGCTACACCTTC
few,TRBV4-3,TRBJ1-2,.,CASSHTDRTNYGYTF,TGCGCCAGCAGCCACACCGACAGGACTAACTATGGCTACACCTTC
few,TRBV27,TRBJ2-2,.,CASGEFAGELFF,TGTGCCAGCGGGGAGTTCGCCGGGGAGCTGTTTTTT
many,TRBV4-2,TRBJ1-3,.,CASSHPQPSSGNTIYF,TGTGCCAGCAGCCATCCACAGCCCAGCTCTGGAAACACCATATATTTT
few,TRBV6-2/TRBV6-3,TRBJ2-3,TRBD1,CASSYWDRGTDTQYF,TGTGCCAGCAGTTACTGGGACAGGGGCACAGATACGCAGTATTTT
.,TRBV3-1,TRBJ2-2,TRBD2,CASSPSSGSNTGELFF,TGTGCCAGCAGCCCTTCTAGCGGCTCGAACACCGGGGAGCTGTTTTTT
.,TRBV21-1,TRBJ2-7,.,CASSKEKGAEEIYEQYF,TGTGCCAGCAGCAAAGAGAAAGGAGCGGAAGAAATTTACGAGCAGTACTTC
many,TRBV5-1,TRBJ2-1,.,CASSLGDQEYNEQFF,TGCGCCAGCAGCTTGGGGGACCAGGAGTACAATGAGCAGTTCTTC
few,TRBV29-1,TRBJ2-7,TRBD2,CLGASGAYEQYF,TGCCTCGGGGCTAGCGGGGCCTACGAGCAGTACTTC
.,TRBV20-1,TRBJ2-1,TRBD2,CCARERTSGNSYNEQFF,TGCTGTGCTAGAGAACGGACTAGCGGGAACTCCTACAATGAGCAGTTCTTC
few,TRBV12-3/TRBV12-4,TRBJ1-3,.,CASSPTPFSGNTIYF,TGTGCCAGCAGTCCTACACCTTTCTCTGGAAACACCATATATTTT
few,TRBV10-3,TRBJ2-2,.,CAISALRASVYANTGELFF,TGTGCCATCAGTGCCCTGAGAGCTAGCGTCTACGCGAACACCGGGGAGCTGTTTTTT
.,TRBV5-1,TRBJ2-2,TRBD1,CASSVGTGAGELFF,TGCGCCAGCAGCGTCGGGACAGGGGCCGGGGAGCTGTTTTTT
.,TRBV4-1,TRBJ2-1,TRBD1,CASSQELGTGGNEQFF,TGCGCCAGCAGCCAAGAACTCGGGACAGGGGGGAATGAGCAGTTCTTC
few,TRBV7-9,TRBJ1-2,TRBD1,CASSSRQGAHYGYTF,TGTGCCAGCAGCTCCCGACAGGGTGCTCACTATGGCTACACCTTC
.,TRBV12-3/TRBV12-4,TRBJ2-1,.,CASSLAGLTYNEQFF,TGTGCCAGCAGTTTAGCGGGTCTGACCTACAATGAGCAGTTCTTC
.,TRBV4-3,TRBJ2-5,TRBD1,CASSRISDRGRETQYF,TGCGCCAGCAGCCGAATTTCAGACAGGGGGCGGGAGACCCAGTACTTC
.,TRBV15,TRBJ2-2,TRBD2,CATSRAGGYTGELFF,TGTGCCACCAGCAGAGCGGGAGGATACACCGGGGAGCTGTTTTTT
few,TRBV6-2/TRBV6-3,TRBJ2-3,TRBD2,CASSSGTTQYF,TGTGCCAGCAGTAGCGGGACTACGCAGTATTTT
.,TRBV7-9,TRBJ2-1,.,CASSLGTPNQFF,TGTGCCAGCAGCTTGGGGACGCCGAATCAGTTCTTC
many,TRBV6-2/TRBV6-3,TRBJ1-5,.,CASSYVGRSNQPQHF,TGTGCCAGCAGTTACGTGGGTCGGAGCAATCAGCCCCAGCATTTT
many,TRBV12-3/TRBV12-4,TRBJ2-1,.,CASSLGRWAGDDEQFF,TGTGCCAGCAGCCTCGGTCGGTGGGCCGGCGACGATGAGCAGTTCTTC
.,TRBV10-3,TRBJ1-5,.,CATRRQVNQPQHF,TGTGCCACGAGAAGACAGGTCAATCAGCCCCAGCATTTT
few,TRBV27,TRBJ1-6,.,CASKGGGLPLHF,TGTGCCAGCAAGGGGGGCGGGTTACCCCTCCACTTT
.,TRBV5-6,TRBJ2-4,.,CASSLRGSGYNIQYF,TGTGCCAGCAGCTTGAGGGGGTCGGGGTATAACATTCAGTACTTC
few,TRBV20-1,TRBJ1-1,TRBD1,CSARGRQGNTEAFF,TGCAGTGCTAGAGGTCGACAGGGAAACACTGAAGCTTTCTTT
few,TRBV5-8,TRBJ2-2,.,CASSFSLGNTGELFF,TGTGCCAGCAGCTTCAGCTTAGGGAACACCGGGGAGCTGTTTTTT
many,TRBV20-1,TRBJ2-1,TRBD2,CSALAGGPNEQFF,TGCAGTGCTTTAGCGGGAGGGCCGAATGAGCAGTTCTTC
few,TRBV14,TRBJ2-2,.,CASSRADNTGELFF,TGTGCCAGCAGTCGGGCGGATAACACCGGGGAGCTGTTTTTT
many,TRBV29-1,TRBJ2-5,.,CSVGKQETQYF,TGCAGCGTTGGGAAACAAGAGACCCAGTACTTC
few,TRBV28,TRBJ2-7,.,CASSLSRGVFSYEQYF,TGTGCCAGCAGCCTTTCCCGTGGGGTTTTCTCCTACGAGCAGTACTTC
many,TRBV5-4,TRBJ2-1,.,CASSLAKSTPKQFF,TGTGCCAGCAGCTTGGCCAAGTCAACACCAAAGCAGTTCTTC
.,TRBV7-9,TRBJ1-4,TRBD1,CASSFLLTGEEKLFF,TGTGCCAGCAGCTTTCTATTAACAGGGGAAGAAAAACTGTTTTTT
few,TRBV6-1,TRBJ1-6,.,CASSSPRGYSPLHF,TGTGCCAGCAGCTCCCCCAGGGGTTATTCACCCCTCCACTTT
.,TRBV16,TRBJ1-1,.,CASSQLERTNTEAFF,TGTGCCAGCAGCCAACTAGAGAGGACGAACACTGAAGCTTTCTTT
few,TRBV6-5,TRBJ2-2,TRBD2,CASSYGPAASGIGGELFF,TGTGCCAGCAGTTATGGTCCTGCGGCTAGCGGGATCGGCGGGGAGCTGTTTTTT
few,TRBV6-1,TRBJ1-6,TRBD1,CASKGTGGYNSPLHF,TGTGCCAGCAAAGGGACAGGGGGATATAATTCACCCCTCCACTTT
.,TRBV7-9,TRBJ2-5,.,CASSPLLANLPQETQYF,TGTGCCAGCAGCCCGCTCTTGGCTAACCTACCTCAAGAGACCCAGTACTTC
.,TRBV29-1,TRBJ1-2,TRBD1,CSVQGGGYGYTF,TGCAGCGTTCAGGGGGGTGGCTATGGCTACACCTTC